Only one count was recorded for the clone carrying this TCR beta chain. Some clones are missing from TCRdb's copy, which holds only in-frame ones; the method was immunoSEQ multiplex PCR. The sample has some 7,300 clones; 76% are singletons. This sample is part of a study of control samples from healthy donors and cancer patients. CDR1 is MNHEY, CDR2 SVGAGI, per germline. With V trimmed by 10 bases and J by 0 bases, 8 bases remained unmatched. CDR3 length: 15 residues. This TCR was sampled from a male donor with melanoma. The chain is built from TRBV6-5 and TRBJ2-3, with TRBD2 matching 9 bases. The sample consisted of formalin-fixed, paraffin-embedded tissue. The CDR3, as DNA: TGTGCCACCATTAGCGGGGGTGCTAGCACAGATACGCAGTATTTT. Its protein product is CATISGGASTDTQYF.